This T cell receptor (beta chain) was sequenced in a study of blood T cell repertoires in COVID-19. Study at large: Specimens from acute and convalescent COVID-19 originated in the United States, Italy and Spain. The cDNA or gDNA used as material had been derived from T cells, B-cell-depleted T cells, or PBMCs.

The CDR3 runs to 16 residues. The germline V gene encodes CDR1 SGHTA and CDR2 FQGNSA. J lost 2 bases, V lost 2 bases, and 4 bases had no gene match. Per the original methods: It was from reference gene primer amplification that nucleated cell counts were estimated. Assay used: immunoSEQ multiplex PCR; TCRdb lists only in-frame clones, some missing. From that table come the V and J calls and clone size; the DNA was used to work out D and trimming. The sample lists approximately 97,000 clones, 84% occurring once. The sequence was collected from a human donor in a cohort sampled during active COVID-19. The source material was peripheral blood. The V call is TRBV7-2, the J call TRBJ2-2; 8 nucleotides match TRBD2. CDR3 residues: CASSLTGGPNTGELFF. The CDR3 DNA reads TGTGCCAGCAGCTTAACGGGGGGGCCCAACACCGGGGAGCTGTTTTTT. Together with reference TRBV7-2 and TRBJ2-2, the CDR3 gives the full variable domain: GAGVSQSPSNKVTEKGKDVELRCDPISGHTALYWYRQSLGQGLEFLIYFQGNSAPDKSGLPSDRFSAERTGGSVSTLTIQRTQQEDSAVYLCASSLTGGPNTGELFFGEGSRLTVL.